Below, 2 T cell receptor beta chains from the same sample are listed, as sequenced in a study of T cells expressing NK-cell markers. One entry per CDR3 protein, without DNA, is what TCRdb gives after re-calling the 5' RACE reads. The sample holds about 460,000 distinct CDR3 sequences. Sequenced material: blood T cells: a sorted CD56 or NKG2C T cell subset, CD4+ or CD8+ T cells, or bulk PBMC T cells (not recorded which). The origin of the receptors is a woman aged 45-65 years in good health.

The chain has TRBV12-3 or TRBV12-4 and TRBJ2-7; as DNA is missing, the TRBD2 call by TCRdb cannot be tested. The CDR3 extends over 16 amino acids. CDR3 region: CASSTLIGRGRGEQYF.

The CDR3: CASSSLTSSTSYNEQFF. The rearrangement links TRBV5-1 to TRBJ2-1; TCRdb returns TRBD2, unconfirmable since there is no DNA. From germline, CDR1 is SGHRS and CDR2 YFSETQ. This CDR3 has 17 amino acids. Supplemented by reference TRBV5-1 and TRBJ2-1, the full variable domain reads KAGVTQTPRYLIKTRGQQVTLSCSPISGHRSVSWYQQTPGQGLQFLFEYFSETQRNKGNFPGRFSGRQFSNSRSEMNVSTLELGDSALYLCASSSLTSSTSYNEQFFGPGTRLTVL.